This TCR beta chain was identified during a study of blood T cell repertoires in COVID-19 (dated by TCRdb to 2018 to 2020). As for the study more broadly: Samples covering the acute and convalescent phases of COVID-19 were provided by collaborators in the United States, Italy and Spain. The material from the prospective study consisted of cDNA or gDNA derived from T cells, B-cell-depleted T cells, or PBMCs. Subjects who had been exposed to COVID-19, were actively infected with it, or had recovered from it provided the deeply sampled blood TCRbeta repertoires that made up the dataset. The repertoires were made available in a free public database intended to serve as a resource for research on the immune response to SARS-CoV-2. The samples were drawn from the first 160 participants of the ongoing ImmuneRACE study and from 1,254 subjects provided by 6 global collaborators. A de-identified subject ID, COVID-19 status, age in years and sex were almost always included in the sample metadata. Where HLA class I and class II types were available, the types were taken from metadata supplied by the sample provider, not from assay-based typing.

The collaborating institutions used their own protocols to collect whole blood in K2EDTA tubes. Collaborator samples were shipped for TCRbeta analysis as frozen whole blood, isolated PBMCs, or DNA extracted from either sample type. Broader findings and caveats from the paper: The quantity of clinical and demographic metadata differed by source and by participant and was supplied without curation.

TCRbeta CDR3 regions were amplified from genomic DNA using the immunoSEQ Assay, a bias-controlled multiplex PCR. Per the source publication's procedure: The number of nucleated cells in each sample was estimated by amplification of reference gene primers within the assay. Sequence reads were collapsed and filtered to measure the absolute abundance of every unique TCRbeta CDR3 rearrangement. Productive Simpson clonality was computed per sample as the square root of Simpson's diversity index over productive rearrangements. Entries here come from immuneACCESS through TCRdb and include only in-frame sequences with V and J called. Some clones fail to appear in such tables; in the studies checked, an unresolved V gene covers under half of the shortfall, and the cause of the remainder is unknown. The V and J calls and the clone size are those of that table, but D and trimming were determined from the DNA. The sample table records approximately 130,000 clones; 70% to 90% of these occur just once. The top ten constitute roughly 8% of the sample.

This clone has a single count. Its antigen target is currently unknown. Base quality data are lacking; no much larger clone is found one base away. The CDR3 sequence holds 15 residues, the cysteine and phenylalanine included. CDR3 DNA is the only sequence kept; it has 45 bases, read in frame from the first base. Cut back by 5 bases and 2 bases, the V and J ends lie 15 bases apart. As encoded in the germline V gene (reference sequence), CDR1 is PRHDT while CDR2 is FYEKMQ. The sequence derives from a man aged 50-59 years with acute or convalescent COVID-19. The sequenced material came from peripheral blood. This chain is built from TRBV13 and TRBJ1-1; the D gene is perhaps TRBD1, from 6 matching bases. The CDR3 sequence is CASSPNRVSNTEAFF. In nucleotides, the sequence is TGTGCCAGCAGCCCAAACAGGGTGTCTAACACTGAAGCTTTCTTT.